This paragraph covers one TCR beta chain sequence. The antigen is not known. This entry belongs to a study of cytomegalovirus exposure and HLA in healthy donors. The study ran its PCR with 60 Vbeta and 13 Jbeta primers. Method: immunoSEQ multiplex PCR; TCRdb's copy keeps in-frame clones and lacks some. The sample carries about 97,000 clones, 75% to 90% recorded once. Germline values: CDR1 SGHTA, CDR2 FQGTGA. This CDR3 region has 16 residues. V was cut by 5 bases and J by 5 bases, with 21 bases left in between. Whole-study findings and limits: Across all donors, roughly uniform sequencing depth was an assumption of the presence/absence analyses. It was confirmed in vitro that a few of the CMV-associated chains were specific for CMV antigens.

The V and J genes are TRBV7-3 and TRBJ1-1, with a weak D call TRBD1 (6 bases). The specimen sequenced was PBMCs. This TCR derives from a man between 40 and 49 years old in good health and CMV-seronegative. In DNA, the CDR3 is TGTGCCAGCAGCCCCGCGGGGGCGGGCACGGGGACTGAAGCTTTCTTT. Translated, it gives CASSPAGAGTGTEAFF.